One T cell receptor beta chain is described in this entry. This entry belongs to a study of regulatory T cells in long-lasting Graves disease. The germline V and J ends were trimmed by 2 bases and 5 bases, with 10 bases remaining between them. The CDR3 covers 14 residues. Germline V gives CDR1 LGHNA, CDR2 YSLEER. Indicated time point: newly diagnosed GD, antithyroid drugs for less than 3 months. Extracted RNA from PBMCs served as the source of the TCR library. Tubes containing EDTA received 8 to 9.5 milliliters of drawn peripheral blood. CDR3-region Arm-PCR and iRepertoire HTBI primers produced the TCR beta libraries. TCRdb independently ran MiXCR on the multiplex PCR reads; one entry per CDR3 protein. This sample has about 420,000 distinct CDR3 sequences, with 16% found just once. These sequences were also reported in another study, on T cells in Graves' hyperthyroidism and ophthalmopathy.

The source material was peripheral blood mononuclear cells (PBMCs), sampled at new diagnosis, from a patient treated with antithyroid drugs. This chain joins TRBV4-3 and TRBJ1-5; a possible D gene is TRBD1 (5 bases). The sequence was collected from a woman between 18 and 29 years old with Graves disease. The CDR3 coding sequence is TGCGCCAGCAGCCAAAGCAGGGCCTATCAGCCCCAGCATTTT. Translation gives CASSQSRAYQPQHF.